This TCR beta chain was retrieved from a study of T cell responses to AZD1222 COVID-19 vaccine. Findings of the study overall: Repertoire sampling occurred only after the peak T cell response. White British ancestry dominated among donors, who included more females, and clonal diversity was possibly underestimated. Nearly half of spike-specific TCRs reportedly target unmutated variant regions.

With respect to this clone: Its antigen remains unknown.

Sequenced by immunoSEQ multiplex PCR; TCRdb stores in-frame clones only, minus some. The data contain approximately 100,000 clones, around nine tenths of them singletons. Germline V gene lookup returns CDR1 LNHDA and CDR2 SQIVND (reference sequence). The germline V and J ends were trimmed by 6 bases and 2 bases, with 13 bases remaining between them. There are 14 residues in the CDR3. Sequences were derived from peripheral blood, sampled on day 0 of AZD1222 vaccination. This receptor was identified in an adult in good health. V is TRBV19 and J is TRBJ1-2, with unresolved D. Here the CDR3 DNA reads TGTGCCAGTAGCCTTCTGACACACAACTATGGCTACACCTTC. Amino acid sequence: CASSLLTHNYGYTF.